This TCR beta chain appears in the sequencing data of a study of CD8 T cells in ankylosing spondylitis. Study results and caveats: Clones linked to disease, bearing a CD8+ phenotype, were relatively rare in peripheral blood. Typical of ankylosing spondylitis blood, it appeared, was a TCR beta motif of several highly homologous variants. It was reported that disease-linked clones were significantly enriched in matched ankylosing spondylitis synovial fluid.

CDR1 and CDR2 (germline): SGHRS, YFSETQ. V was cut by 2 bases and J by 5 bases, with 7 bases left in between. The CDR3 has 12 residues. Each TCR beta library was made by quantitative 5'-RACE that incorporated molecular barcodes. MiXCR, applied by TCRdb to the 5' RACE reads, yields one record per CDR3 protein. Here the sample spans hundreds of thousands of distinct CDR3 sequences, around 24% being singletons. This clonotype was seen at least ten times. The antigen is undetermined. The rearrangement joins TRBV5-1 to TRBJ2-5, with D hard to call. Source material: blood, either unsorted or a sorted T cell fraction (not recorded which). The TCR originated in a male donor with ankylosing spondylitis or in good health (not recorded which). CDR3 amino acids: CASSLNYETQYF. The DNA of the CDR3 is TGCGCCAGCAGCTTAAATTACGAGACCCAGTACTTC.